The clone carrying this T cell receptor beta chain appeared a single time. Then a second PCR, running roughly 7 to 11 cycles, was carried out with a sample-barcoded 5' primer and a J-beta primer mix. TCRdb re-called the 5' RACE reads with MiXCR, one entry per CDR3 protein. The repertoire holds over 1,200,000 distinct CDR3 sequences, with around 59% as singletons. The source of the sample is a study of blood T cells in healthy people across ages. Trimming took 8 bases from V and 0 from J, leaving 19 bases between them. Per germline, CDR1 SNHLY and CDR2 FYNNEI. CDR3 length: 16 residues. The chain has TRBV2 and TRBJ2-5; tentative D call: TRBD1 (6 bases). Sequencing input: blood. The source is a man aged 18 to 30 in good health. CDR3 residues: CASSREGTMYQETQYF. The CDR3 coding sequence is TGTGCCAGCTCCCGAGAGGGGACAATGTACCAAGAGACCCAGTACTTC. The variable domain in full, with the rest retrieved from reference TRBV2 and TRBJ2-5, is EPEVTQTPSHQVTQMGQEVILRCVPISNHLYFYWYRQILGQKVEFLVSFYNNEISEKSEIFDDQFSVERPDGSNFTLKIRSTKLEDSAMYFCASSREGTMYQETQYFGPGTRLLVL.